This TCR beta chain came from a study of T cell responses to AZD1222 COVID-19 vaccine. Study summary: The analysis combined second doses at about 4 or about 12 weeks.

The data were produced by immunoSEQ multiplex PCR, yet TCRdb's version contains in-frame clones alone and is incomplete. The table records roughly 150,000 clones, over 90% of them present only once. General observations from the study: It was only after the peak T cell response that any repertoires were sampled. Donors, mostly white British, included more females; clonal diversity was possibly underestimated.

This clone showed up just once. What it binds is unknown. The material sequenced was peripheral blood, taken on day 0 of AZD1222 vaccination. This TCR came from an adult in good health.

CDR3: CSASLPSGSGNEQFF. CDR3 nucleotides: TGCAGTGCTAGTCTTCCCAGCGGGTCTGGCAATGAGCAGTTCTTC. The rearrangement uses TRBV20-1 and TRBJ2-1; D may be TRBD2 (6 bases). The V and J ends lost 3 bases and 6 bases respectively, with 18 bases between them. The CDR3 sequence is 15 residues long. Germline V gene lookup returns CDR1 DFQATT and CDR2 SNEGSKA (reference sequence).